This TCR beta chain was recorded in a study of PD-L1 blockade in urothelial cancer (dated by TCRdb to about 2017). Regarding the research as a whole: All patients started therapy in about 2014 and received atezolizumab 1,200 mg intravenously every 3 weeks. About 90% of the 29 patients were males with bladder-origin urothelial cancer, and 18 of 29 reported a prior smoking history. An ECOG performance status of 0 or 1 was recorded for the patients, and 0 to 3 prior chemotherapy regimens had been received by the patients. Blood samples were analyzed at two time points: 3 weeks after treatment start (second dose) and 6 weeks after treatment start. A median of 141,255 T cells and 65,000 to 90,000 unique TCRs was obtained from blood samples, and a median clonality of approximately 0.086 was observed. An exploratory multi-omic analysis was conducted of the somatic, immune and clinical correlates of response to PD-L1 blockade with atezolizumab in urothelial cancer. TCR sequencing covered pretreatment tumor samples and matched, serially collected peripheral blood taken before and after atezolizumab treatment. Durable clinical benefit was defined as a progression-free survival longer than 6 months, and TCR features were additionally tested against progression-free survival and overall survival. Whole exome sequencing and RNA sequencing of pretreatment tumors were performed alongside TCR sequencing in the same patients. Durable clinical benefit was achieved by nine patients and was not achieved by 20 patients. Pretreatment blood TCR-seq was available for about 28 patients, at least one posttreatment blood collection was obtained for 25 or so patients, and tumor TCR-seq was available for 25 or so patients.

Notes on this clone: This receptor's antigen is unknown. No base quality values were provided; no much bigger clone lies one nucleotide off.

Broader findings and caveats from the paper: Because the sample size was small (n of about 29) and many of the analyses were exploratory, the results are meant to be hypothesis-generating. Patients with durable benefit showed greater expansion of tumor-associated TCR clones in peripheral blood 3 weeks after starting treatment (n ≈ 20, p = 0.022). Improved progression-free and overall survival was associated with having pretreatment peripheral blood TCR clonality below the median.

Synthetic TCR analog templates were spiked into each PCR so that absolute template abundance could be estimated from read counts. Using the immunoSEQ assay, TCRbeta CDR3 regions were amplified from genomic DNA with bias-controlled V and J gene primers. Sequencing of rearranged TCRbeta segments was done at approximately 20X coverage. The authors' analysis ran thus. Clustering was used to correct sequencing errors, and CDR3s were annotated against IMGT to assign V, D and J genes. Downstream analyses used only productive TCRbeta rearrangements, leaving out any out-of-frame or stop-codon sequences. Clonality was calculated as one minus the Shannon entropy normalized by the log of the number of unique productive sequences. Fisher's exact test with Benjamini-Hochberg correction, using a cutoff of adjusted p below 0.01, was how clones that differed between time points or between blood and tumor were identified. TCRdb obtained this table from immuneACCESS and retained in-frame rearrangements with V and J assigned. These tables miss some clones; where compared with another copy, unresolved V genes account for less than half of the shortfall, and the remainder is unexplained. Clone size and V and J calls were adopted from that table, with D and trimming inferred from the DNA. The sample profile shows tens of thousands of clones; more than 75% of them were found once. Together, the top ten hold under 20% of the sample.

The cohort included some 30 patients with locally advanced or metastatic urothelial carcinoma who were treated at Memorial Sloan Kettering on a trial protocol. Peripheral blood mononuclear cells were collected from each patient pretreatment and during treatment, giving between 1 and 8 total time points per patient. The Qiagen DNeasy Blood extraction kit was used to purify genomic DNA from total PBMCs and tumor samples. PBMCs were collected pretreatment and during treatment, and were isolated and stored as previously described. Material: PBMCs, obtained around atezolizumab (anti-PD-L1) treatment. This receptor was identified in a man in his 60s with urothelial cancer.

The DNA sequence reads TGTGCCAGCAGCCACGGACGGGAAAATCTTAACACCGGGGAGCTGTTTTTT. Its coded protein is CASSHGRENLNTGELFF. The chain uses TRBV5-4 and TRBJ2-2; TRBD2 could be the D gene, as 5 bases match. The CDR3, cysteine through phenylalanine, is 17 amino acids long. Only the CDR3 portion is preserved as DNA: 51 bases, with reading frame beginning at the first base. Per the germline V gene (reference sequence), SGHNT is the CDR1 and YYREEE is the CDR2. The junction carries 18 bases between V and J, which are trimmed by 4 bases and 2 bases respectively.